This is a list of T cell receptor beta chains from one sample in a study of tumour-infiltrating T cells in Burkitt lymphoma. Here immunoSEQ multiplex PCR was the method, and the copy in TCRdb shows in-frame clones only, minus some. Here the sample spans some 13,000 clones, approximately 71% being singletons. Specimen: tumor tissue. The source is a human donor with diffuse large B-cell lymphoma. The conserved cysteine and the conserved F or W are not part of the CDR3 here. The order of the fields is V gene, J gene, CDR3 protein.

TRBV9	TRBJ2-1	ASSVGGWLGNEQF
TRBV5-1	TRBJ2-5	ASSLEAYQETQY
TRBV5-1	TRBJ2-6	ASSPLRGAGANVLT
TRBV6-5	TRBJ2-5	ASKGQGRQETQY
TRBV6-4	TRBJ2-3	ASSDFDTQY
TRBV5-4	TRBJ2-1	ASSSPAGSVEQF
TRBV30	TRBJ1-5	AWNKGEGQPQH
TRBV30	TRBJ1-1	AWSFTSGQGNTEAF
TRBV6-5	TRBJ1-5	ASSYAGDQPQH
TRBV27	TRBJ1-5	ASSPFRTFQPQH
TRBV4-1	TRBJ1-1	ASSGHNTEAF
TRBV10-1	TRBJ1-1	ASSEGGTGGENTEAF
TRBV28	TRBJ2-7	ASTSVFGEQY
TRBV7-9	TRBJ2-1	ASVDPISYNEQF
TRBV7-3	TRBJ2-3	ASSLDRTDTQY
TRBV9	TRBJ1-2	ASSPRQGKRFYT
TRBV7-6	TRBJ2-3	ASSSLSTDTQY
TRBV30	TRBJ2-7	AWSPPSYEQY
TRBV9	TRBJ1-2	ASSVDNRGRPGYGYT
TRBV5-5	TRBJ1-3	ASTILTGAGNTIY
TRBV7-6	TRBJ2-2	ASSLGAAYGELF
TRBV29-1	TRBJ1-2	SVPQPGGYT
TRBV30	TRBJ1-1	AWSAGQGNTEAF
TRBV15	TRBJ1-5	ATSRDGPKRQPQH
TRBV7-7	TRBJ2-2	ASLPIVVNTGELF
TRBV4-2	TRBJ1-2	ASSQDGAAGSNYGYT
TRBV27	TRBJ1-1	ASSLGLPNTEAF
TRBV6-1	TRBJ2-4	ASMSTGSRGY
TRBV7-9	TRBJ1-5	ASSLGRANQPQH
TRBV9	TRBJ2-6	ASSVGIGGANVLT
TRBV30	TRBJ1-2	AWYRDRGTYGYT
TRBV6-5	TRBJ1-1	ASSYSGTANTEAF
TRBV7-9	TRBJ1-4	ASSLRTGARGEKLF
TRBV5-8	TRBJ2-1	ASRAGTSGYNEQF
TRBV19	TRBJ2-2	ASRWRDTGELF
TRBV6-1	TRBJ1-2	ASSEVGTTAGYT
TRBV5-4	TRBJ1-1	ASSLAWGTEAF
TRBV4-2	TRBJ1-2	ASSQEDSSTYGYT
TRBV7-2	TRBJ2-3	ASSAPGTDHTDTQY
TRBV5-4	TRBJ2-5	ASSLGLEQETQY
TRBV6-5	TRBJ2-1	ASRGTGGNEQF
TRBV30	TRBJ1-5	AWSVEYRAGQPQH
TRBV4-2	TRBJ1-2	ASNQEGTGGLYGYT
TRBV6-4	TRBJ2-2	ASSVGPNTGELF
TRBV5-1	TRBJ2-7	ASSRDETGGFYEQY
TRBV5-1	TRBJ1-4	ASSLGQGQEKLF
TRBV25-1	TRBJ1-4	ASRGLEKLF
TRBV29-1	TRBJ2-7	SVEGTPTSYEQY
TRBV19	TRBJ1-2	ASSIGASLGYT
TRBV5-1	TRBJ1-2	ASSWGTGDRALGT
TRBV4-1	TRBJ1-4	ASSQEISGPKIPF